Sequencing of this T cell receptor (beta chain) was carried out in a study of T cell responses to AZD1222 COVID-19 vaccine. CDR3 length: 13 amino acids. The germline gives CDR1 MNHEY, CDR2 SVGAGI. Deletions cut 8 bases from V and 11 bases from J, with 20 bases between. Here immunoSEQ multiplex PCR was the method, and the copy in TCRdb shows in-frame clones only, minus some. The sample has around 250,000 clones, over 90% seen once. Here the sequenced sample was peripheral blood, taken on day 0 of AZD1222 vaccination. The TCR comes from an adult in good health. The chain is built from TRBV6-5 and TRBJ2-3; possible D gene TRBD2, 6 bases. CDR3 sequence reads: CASLGTFSVMQYF. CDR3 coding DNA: TGTGCCAGCTTGGGGACTTTCTCCGTGATGCAGTATTTT.